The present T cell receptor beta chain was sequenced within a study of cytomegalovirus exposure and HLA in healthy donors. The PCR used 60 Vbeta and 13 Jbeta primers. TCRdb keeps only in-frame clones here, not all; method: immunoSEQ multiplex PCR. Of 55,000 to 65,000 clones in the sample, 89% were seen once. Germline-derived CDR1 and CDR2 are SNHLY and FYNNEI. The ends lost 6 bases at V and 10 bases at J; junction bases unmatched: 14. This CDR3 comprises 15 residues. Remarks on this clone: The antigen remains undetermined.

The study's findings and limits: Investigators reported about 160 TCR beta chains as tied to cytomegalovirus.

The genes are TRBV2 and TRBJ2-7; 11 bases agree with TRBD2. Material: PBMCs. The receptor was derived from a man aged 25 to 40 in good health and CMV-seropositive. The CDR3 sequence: CASRRGTSGSGEQYF. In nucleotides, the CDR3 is TGTGCCAGCAGGCGAGGGACTAGCGGTTCGGGGGAACAGTACTTC.